A single sample gave rise to the 28 T cell receptor beta chains below, sequenced in a study of monozygotic twins with inflammatory bowel disease (dated by TCRdb to between 2018 and 2020). Library method: 5' RACE. Reads for this sample came from an Illumina HiSeq 2500. The reads underwent TCRdb reprocessing, giving one record for each CDR3 protein sequence and no DNA. The sample table records 300,000 to 400,000 distinct CDR3 sequences. Together, the top ten hold around 2% of the sample. The sequenced sample consisted of blood. Receptor source: a human donor with ulcerative colitis or Crohn's disease, or a healthy co-twin of an affected twin (not recorded which).

The chain links TRBV28 to TRBJ2-4; TCRdb indicates TRBD1, and absent DNA this call remains unverified. CDR3 size: 16 residues. CDR1 MDHEN and CDR2 SYDVKM come from the germline V gene. The CDR3 reads CASSLSSTGAKNIQYF. Complete variable domain (other parts from reference TRBV28 and TRBJ2-4): DVKVTQSSRYLVKRTGEKVFLECVQDMDHENMFWYRQDPGLGLRLIYFSYDVKMKEKGDIPEGYSVSREKKERFSLILESASTNQTSMYLCASSLSSTGAKNIQYFGAGTRLSVL.

V is TRBV12-3 or TRBV12-4 and J is TRBJ2-1. This CDR3 comprises 14 residues. The CDR3 here is CASSSWTAYNEQFF.

This CDR3 reads CASSRTGSNTGELFF. The V call is TRBV4-3, the J call TRBJ2-2; TCRdb gives TRBD1 as the D gene, but with no DNA this cannot be confirmed. The CDR3 contains 15 residues. Germline assignment: CDR1 LGHNA and CDR2 YSLEER.

The V gene is TRBV6-5, the J gene TRBJ2-3; TCRdb's D call, TRBD1, is unchecked because there is no DNA. The CDR3 covers 17 residues. Germline loops: CDR1 MNHEY, CDR2 SVGAGI. The CDR3 here is CASSLLAGAASTDTQYF.

The chain has TRBV6-2 or TRBV6-3 and TRBJ2-1; the TRBD2 assignment by TCRdb is unverifiable without DNA. Germline CDR1 and CDR2: MNHEY and SVGEGT. This CDR3 is 13 amino acids long. CDR3 amino acids: CASSPAEVNEQFF.

The chain employs TRBV5-1 and TRBJ1-6; without DNA, the TCRdb call of TRBD1 cannot be checked. CDR3 length equals 15 residues. Germline V lookup: CDR1 SGHRS, CDR2 YFSETQ. The CDR3 here is CASSSSGTPDSPLHF.

This rearrangement joins TRBV20-1 to TRBJ2-5; as DNA is missing, the TRBD1 call by TCRdb cannot be tested. The CDR3 is 15 amino acids. CDR1 is DFQATT, CDR2 SNEGSKA, per germline (reference sequence). The CDR3 is CSARDGQAAQETQYF.

The chain employs TRBV11-1 and TRBJ2-3; TCRdb returns TRBD1, unconfirmable since there is no DNA. Germline CDR1 and CDR2: SGHAT and FQDESV (reference sequence). The CDR3 loop spans 20 amino acids. The CDR3 loop is CASSLASSGGRRTHTDTQYF. Full variable domain (missing parts from reference TRBV11-1 and TRBJ2-3): EAEVAQSPRYKITEKSQAVAFWCDPISGHATLYWYRQILGQGPELLVQFQDESVVDDSQLPKDRFSAERLKGVDSTLKIQPAELGDSAMYLCASSLASSGGRRTHTDTQYFGPGTRLTVL.

The CDR3 loop reads CASSRGTGESRSNQPQHF. V and J are TRBV11-1 and TRBJ1-5; the D call from TCRdb, TRBD1, cannot be confirmed without DNA. CDR1 is SGHAT and CDR2 is FQDESV in the germline V gene (reference sequence). CDR3 length: 18 residues.

The chain recombines TRBV9 with TRBJ1-2; TCRdb outputs TRBD1, but without DNA this stays unchecked. CDR1 SGDLS and CDR2 YYNGEE come from the germline V gene. The CDR3 runs to 12 residues. The CDR3 here is CASSAGTGDKSF.

The chain is built from TRBV15 and TRBJ2-7; TCRdb's D call of TRBD2 is untestable without DNA. This CDR3 is 19 amino acids long. The germline V gene has CDR1 LNHNV and CDR2 YYDKDF (reference sequence). The CDR3 sequence is CATSLRTSGSTSTPYEQYF.

V is TRBV27 and J is TRBJ2-3; with no DNA, the TCRdb D assignment of TRBD2 cannot be verified. The CDR3 runs 15 residues. Germline CDR1 reads MNHEY; CDR2 reads SMNVEV (reference sequence). The CDR3: CASSPSGGGLYTQYF.

The V and J genes are TRBV7-9 and TRBJ2-7; absent DNA, TCRdb's TRBD1 call cannot be checked. CDR1 is SEHNR, CDR2 FQNEAQ, per germline (reference sequence). The CDR3 spans 15 residues. The CDR3 region is CASSPEAGWAYEQYF.

The chain carries TRBV7-9 and TRBJ1-5; the D call from TCRdb, TRBD1, cannot be confirmed without DNA. The CDR3 runs 14 residues. CDR1 and CDR2 from the germline V gene are SEHNR and FQNEAQ (reference sequence). CDR3 protein: CASSRRGSNQPQHF. Full variable domain (outside the CDR3, taken from reference TRBV7-9 and TRBJ1-5): DTGVSQNPRHKITKRGQNVTFRCDPISEHNRLYWYRQTLGQGPEFLTYFQNEAQLEKSRLLSDRFSAERPKGSFSTLEIQRTEQGDSAMYLCASSRRGSNQPQHFGDGTRLSIL.

The J gene is TRBJ1-1, the V gene TRBV20-1. In germline, CDR1 is DFQATT, CDR2 SNEGSKA (reference sequence). The length of the CDR3 is 13 residues. This chain's CDR3 is CSAGQGRVTEAFF.

The rearrangement uses TRBV7-8 and TRBJ2-1; TCRdb proposes TRBD1, but this gene call is untestable without DNA. This CDR3 spans 12 amino acids. The germline V gene encodes CDR1 SGHVS and CDR2 FQNEAQ. The CDR3 is CASSRDRSEQFF.

This chain uses TRBV2 with TRBJ1-5; absent DNA, TCRdb's TRBD1 call cannot be checked. This CDR3 spans 18 amino acids. Germline V gene data show CDR1 as SNHLY and CDR2 as FYNNEI. This CDR3 is CASSEMFSGDRRNQPQHF.

The rearrangement joins TRBV29-1 to TRBJ2-7. Germline V gene sequence: CDR1 SQVTM, CDR2 ANQGSEA. The CDR3 spans 13 residues. CDR3 protein: CSVKAGVSLEQYF.

The gene calls are TRBV12-3 or TRBV12-4 and TRBJ2-7; checking the TCRdb D call of TRBD2 is not possible without DNA. The CDR3 contains 13 residues. CDR3 sequence reads: CASSWGRDYEQYF.

The chain links TRBV7-9 to TRBJ2-3; the TCRdb D gene call, TRBD1, has no DNA to confirm it. This CDR3 is built from 15 residues. Germline CDR1 reads SEHNR; CDR2 reads FQNEAQ (reference sequence). The chain's CDR3 is CASSERDRPTDTQYF.

The rearrangement joins TRBV7-9 to TRBJ2-3; TCRdb returns TRBD2, unconfirmable since there is no DNA. The germline CDR1 and CDR2 sequences are SEHNR and FQNEAQ (reference sequence). The CDR3 is 14 amino acids. CDR3 region: CASSLFWETDTQYF.

The chain combines TRBV28 with TRBJ1-2; checking the TCRdb D call of TRBD1 is not possible without DNA. Germline V gene data show CDR1 as MDHEN and CDR2 as SYDVKM. The CDR3 is 14 residues long. The CDR3 is CARSLYGQMNGYTF.

This rearrangement joins TRBV20-1 to TRBJ1-2. Per germline, CDR1 DFQATT and CDR2 SNEGSKA (reference sequence). The CDR3 loop spans 15 amino acids. The CDR3 sequence is CSARDPLRANYGYTF.

The rearrangement joins TRBV18 to TRBJ1-4; with no DNA, the TCRdb D assignment of TRBD1 cannot be verified. Germline CDR1 and CDR2: KGHSH and LQKENI. The CDR3 covers 17 residues. CDR3: CASSPQLGSGGKEKLFF. The whole variable domain, filled in from reference TRBV18 and TRBJ1-4, reads NAGVMQNPRHLVRRRGQEARLRCSPMKGHSHVYWYRQLPEEGLKFMVYLQKENIIDESGMPKERFSAEFPKEGPSILRIQQVVRGDSAAYFCASSPQLGSGGKEKLFFGSGTQLSVL.

The rearrangement joins TRBV7-2 to TRBJ2-3; TCRdb picks TRBD1, but there is no DNA to check that call. Per the germline V gene, CDR1 is SGHTA and CDR2 is FQGNSA. This CDR3 region has 15 residues. CDR3 loop: CASSKRGGSTDTQYF.

V is TRBV4-3 and J is TRBJ2-2; TCRdb's D gene call, TRBD1, goes unchecked for lack of DNA. The germline V gene has CDR1 LGHNA and CDR2 YSLEER. CDR3 size: 14 residues. The CDR3 sequence: CASSPDSLTGELFF.

V gene TRBV5-1 combines with J gene TRBJ2-2; lacking DNA, the TRBD2 call made by TCRdb goes unchecked. CDR1 and CDR2 (germline): SGHRS, YFSETQ. CDR3 length: 14 residues. CDR3 sequence reads: CASSTRAATGELFF.

The V gene is TRBV9, the J gene TRBJ2-5; TCRdb outputs TRBD1, but without DNA this stays unchecked. The CDR3 spans 12 residues. CDR1 and CDR2 from the germline V gene are SGDLS and YYNGEE. CDR3 region: CASSRAGETQYF.